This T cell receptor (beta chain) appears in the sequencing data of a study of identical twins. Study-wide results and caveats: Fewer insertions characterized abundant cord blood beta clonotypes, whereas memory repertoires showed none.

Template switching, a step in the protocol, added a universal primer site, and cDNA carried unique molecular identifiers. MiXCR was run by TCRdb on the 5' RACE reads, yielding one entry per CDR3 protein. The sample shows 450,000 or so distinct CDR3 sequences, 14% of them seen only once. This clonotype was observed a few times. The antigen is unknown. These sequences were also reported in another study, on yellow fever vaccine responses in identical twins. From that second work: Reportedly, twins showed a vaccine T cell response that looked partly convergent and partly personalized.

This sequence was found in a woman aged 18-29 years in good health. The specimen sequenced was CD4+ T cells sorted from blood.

The CDR3 coding sequence is TGTGCCAGCAGTGAAGATTTCACCTACGAGCAGTACTTC. Encoded protein: CASSEDFTYEQYF. This chain connects TRBV6-1 to TRBJ2-7; no definite D call. CDR1 and CDR2 from the germline V gene are MNHNS and SASEGT. V was shortened by 1 base and J by 2 bases, with 6 bases between the two germline ends. This CDR3 is built from 13 residues.